This T cell receptor beta chain stems from a study of blood T cell repertoires in COVID-19 (TCRdb year 2020). Notes on the research overall: The collaborator samples originated in the United States, Italy and Spain and spanned the acute and convalescent phases of COVID-19. The prospective study material was composed of cDNA or gDNA derived from T cells, B-cell-depleted T cells, or PBMCs. Subjects who had been exposed to COVID-19, were actively infected with it, or had recovered from it provided the deeply sampled blood TCRbeta repertoires that made up the dataset. A freely available public database, intended as a resource for researchers studying the immune response to SARS-CoV-2, is where the repertoires were released. Samples were obtained from the ongoing ImmuneRACE study (first 160 participants) and from over 1,000 subjects provided by 6 global collaborators. Sample metadata almost always included a de-identified subject ID, COVID-19 status, age in years and sex. Where available, HLA class I and class II types were obtained from metadata supplied by the sample provider rather than from assay-based typing. Study-wide findings and limitations: The amount of clinical and demographic metadata varied by source and participant and was provided uncurated.

CDR1 is given as SQVTM and CDR2 as ANQGSEA, both from the germline V gene. From cysteine to phenylalanine, the CDR3 is 13 amino acids long. Left in the record is the CDR3 DNA by itself, 39 bases read in frame from the first base. V was cut back by 8 bases and J by 3 bases, leaving a gap of 14 bases between them. The immunoSEQ Assay, a bias-controlled multiplex PCR, was used to amplify TCRbeta CDR3 regions from genomic DNA. From the authors' description of their analysis: Within the assay, amplification of reference gene primers was used to estimate how many nucleated cells each sample contained. Sequence reads were collapsed and filtered to measure the absolute abundance of every unique TCRbeta CDR3 rearrangement. For each sample, productive Simpson clonality was calculated as the square root of Simpson's diversity index over productive rearrangements. The table was pulled from immuneACCESS by TCRdb, which kept in-frame rearrangements only. Such tables lose some clones; where checked, under half of the loss comes from unresolved V genes, and the rest has no known cause. The V and J calls and clone size are taken from that table; D and trimming were inferred from the DNA. The sample table shows around 260,000 clones, and over 80% are seen once. Of the sample, 3.5% to 5.5% falls within the top ten clones.

Worth noting for this clone: Its cognate antigen has yet to be identified. No clone much larger than this one lies a single base away; base qualities are absent.

A second Seattle source provided samples from volunteer blood donors who had recovered from COVID-19. Whole blood was collected in K2EDTA tubes by collaborating institutions according to the institutions' own protocols. Collaborator samples were shipped for TCRbeta analysis as frozen whole blood, isolated PBMCs, or DNA extracted from either sample type. The chain couples TRBV29-1 to TRBJ1-3; TRBD1 is a weak D gene call, 5 bases matching. The clonotype comes from a man aged 55-75 years who had recovered from COVID-19. Sample: peripheral blood. The DNA is TGCAGCATTCGGGGGTTAGGTGGAAACACCATATATTTT. This is translated as CSIRGLGGNTIYF.